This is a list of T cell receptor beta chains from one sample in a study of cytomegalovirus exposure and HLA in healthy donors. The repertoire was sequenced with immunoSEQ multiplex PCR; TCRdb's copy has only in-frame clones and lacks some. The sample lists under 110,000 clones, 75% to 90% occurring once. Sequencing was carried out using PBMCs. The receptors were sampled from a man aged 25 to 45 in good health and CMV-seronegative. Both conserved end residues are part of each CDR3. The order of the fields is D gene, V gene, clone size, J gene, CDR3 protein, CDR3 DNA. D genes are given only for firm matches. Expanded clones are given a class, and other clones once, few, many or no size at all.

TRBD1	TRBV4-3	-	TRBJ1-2	CASSQGGTGLNGYTF	TGCGCCAGCAGCCAAGGGGGGACAGGGTTGAATGGCTACACCTTC
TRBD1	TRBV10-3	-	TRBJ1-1	CAISESQGANTEAFF	TGTGCCATCAGTGAGTCGCAGGGGGCGAACACTGAAGCTTTCTTT
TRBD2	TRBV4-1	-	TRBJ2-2	CASSSNGRGAGELFF	TGCGCCAGCAGCTCAAACGGGAGGGGTGCCGGGGAGCTGTTTTTT
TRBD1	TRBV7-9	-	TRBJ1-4	CASSSRDREVEKLFF	TGTGCCAGCAGCTCTAGGGACAGGGAAGTAGAAAAACTGTTTTTT
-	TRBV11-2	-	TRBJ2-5	CASSLLLTLQETQYF	TGTGCCAGCAGCTTACTCCTTACATTACAAGAGACCCAGTACTTC
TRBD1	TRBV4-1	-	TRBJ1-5	CASSHDGTGGKNQPQHF	TGCGCCAGCAGCCACGACGGGACAGGGGGCAAAAATCAGCCCCAGCATTTT
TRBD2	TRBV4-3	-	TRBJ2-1	CASSQELAGGPFF	TGCGCCAGCAGCCAAGAACTAGCGGGAGGCCCGTTCTTC
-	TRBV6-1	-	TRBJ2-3	CASSGGGRATDTQYF	TGTGCCAGCAGTGGAGGTGGCAGGGCCACAGATACGCAGTATTTT
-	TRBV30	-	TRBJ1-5	CAWSGRSNQPQHF	TGTGCCTGGAGTGGTCGTAGCAATCAGCCCCAGCATTTT
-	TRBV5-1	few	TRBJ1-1	CASSLEQGGITEAFF	TGCGCCAGCAGCTTGGAACAAGGGGGTATAACTGAAGCTTTCTTT
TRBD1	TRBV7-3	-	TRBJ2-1	CASSLTLQGASEQFF	TGTGCCAGCAGCTTAACCTTGCAGGGGGCAAGTGAGCAGTTCTTC
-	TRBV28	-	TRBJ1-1	CASSLSTREAFF	TGTGCCAGCAGTTTATCTACCCGTGAAGCTTTCTTT
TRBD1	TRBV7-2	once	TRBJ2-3	CASSGTGSTDTQYF	TGTGCCAGCAGCGGGACAGGGAGCACAGATACGCAGTATTTT
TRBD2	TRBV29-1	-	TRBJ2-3	CSVEGGVTDTQYF	TGCAGCGTTGAGGGGGGGGTAACAGATACGCAGTATTTT
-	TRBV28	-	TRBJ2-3	CASTGGASTDTQYF	TGTGCCAGCACAGGAGGGGCGTCCACAGATACGCAGTATTTT
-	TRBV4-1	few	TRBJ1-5	CASSLQGQSNQPQHF	TGCGCCAGCAGCCTTCAGGGGCAAAGCAATCAGCCCCAGCATTTT
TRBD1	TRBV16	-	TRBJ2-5	CASSQGQDQETQYF	TGTGCCAGCAGCCAAGGACAGGATCAAGAGACCCAGTACTTC
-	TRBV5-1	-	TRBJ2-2	CASSPTQNTGELFF	TGCGCCAGCAGCCCGACTCAAAACACCGGGGAGCTGTTTTTT
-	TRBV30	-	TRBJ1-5	CAWSSGNQPQHF	TGTGCCTGGAGTTCGGGGAATCAGCCCCAGCATTTT
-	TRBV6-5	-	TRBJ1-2	CASSRDGGNGYTF	TGTGCCAGCAGCCGGGACGGAGGGAATGGCTACACCTTC
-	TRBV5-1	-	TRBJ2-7	CASSPGKFEQYF	TGCGCCAGCAGCCCGGGGAAATTCGAGCAGTACTTC
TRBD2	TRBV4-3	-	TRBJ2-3	CASSQGPTGTSGNTDTQYF	TGCGCCAGCAGCCAGGGACCCACGGGGACTAGCGGGAACACAGATACGCAGTATTTT
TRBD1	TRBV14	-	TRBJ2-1	CASSRPGTGYYVEQFF	TGTGCCAGCAGTCGTCCCGGGACAGGGTACTACGTTGAGCAGTTCTTC
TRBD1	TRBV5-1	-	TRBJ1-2	CASTSRTGLGYTF	TGCGCCAGCACCTCAAGGACAGGGTTGGGCTACACCTTC
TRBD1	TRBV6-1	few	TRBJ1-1	CASSEARTGAEAFF	TGTGCCAGCAGTGAAGCGAGGACAGGGGCTGAAGCTTTCTTT
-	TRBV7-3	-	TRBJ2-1	CASSLTFQKNSYNEQFF	TGTGCCAGCAGCTTAACGTTTCAGAAAAACTCCTACAATGAGCAGTTCTTC
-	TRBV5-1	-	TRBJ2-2	CASSLIGNTGELFF	TGCGCCAGCAGCTTAATTGGCAACACCGGGGAGCTGTTTTTT
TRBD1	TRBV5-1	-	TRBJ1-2	CASSLSGWQGASGYTF	TGCGCCAGCAGCTTGTCGGGTTGGCAGGGGGCAAGCGGCTACACCTTC
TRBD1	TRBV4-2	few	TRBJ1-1	CASSQVDRWVNTEAFF	TGTGCCAGCAGCCAAGTGGACAGGTGGGTGAACACTGAAGCTTTCTTT
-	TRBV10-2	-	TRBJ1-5	CASSEPPGGGNQPQHF	TGCGCCAGCAGTGAGCCCCCCGGGGGGGGCAATCAGCCCCAGCATTTT